The 26 T cell receptor beta chains below come from one sample, sequenced in a study of CD8+ T cells in alopecia areata. RNA was isolated and reverse transcribed to cDNA, the sequencing template. This table comes from immunoSEQ multiplex PCR, and its TCRdb copy is limited to in-frame clones, with some not included. The repertoire has some 180,000 clones, around 51% of them found once; the top ten carry around 10%. Treatment defined: oral pan-JAK inhibitor, 5-10 mg twice daily. The sequencing used CD8+ T cells sorted from blood, collected around week 54, from a patient treated with tofacitinib. Receptors were obtained from a human donor with alopecia areata.

This rearrangement joins TRBV13 to TRBJ1-6, with D tentatively TRBD1 (5 bases). V lost 4 bases to trimming and J lost 2 bases, with 9 bases between them. Germline V gene data show CDR1 as PRHDT and CDR2 as FYEKMQ (reference sequence). The CDR3 contains 15 residues. CDR3 region: CASSSGFAYNSPLHF. The CDR3, as DNA: TGTGCCAGCAGCTCAGGGTTCGCCTATAATTCACCCCTCCACTTT.

The chain recombines TRBV6-1 with TRBJ2-7; TRBD1 or TRBD2 may be the D gene (5 bases each). The CDR3 contains 15 residues. V lost 4 bases and J 2 bases, leaving 15 bases between the germline ends. Per germline, CDR1 MNHNS and CDR2 SASEGT. In DNA, the CDR3 is TGTGCCAGCAGTGCCGCGGGTTCCAGGGCCTACGAGCAGTACTTC. Translating it yields CASSAAGSRAYEQYF.

This rearrangement joins TRBV7-6 to TRBJ2-5; D uncertain. The CDR3 is 13 amino acids. Trimming cost V 4 bases and J 1 base, with 7 bases left between them. The germline gives CDR1 SGHVS, CDR2 FNYEAQ. The DNA for the CDR3 is TGTGCCAGCAGCTCCAGGCTCCAAGAGACCCAGTACTTC. Protein product: CASSSRLQETQYF.

This chain links TRBV5-1 with TRBJ2-7, with D uncertain. CDR3 length equals 13 residues. Germline CDR1 SGHRS, CDR2 YFSETQ. The V end was cut by 0 bases, the J end by 3 bases, with 7 bases between. DNA of the CDR3: TGCGCCAGCAGCTTGGGGTTGGTCTACGAGCAGTACTTC. It codes for CASSLGLVYEQYF.

V gene TRBV27 combines with J gene TRBJ2-1; D is perhaps TRBD2 (6 bases). The V gene's germline CDR1 is MNHEY and CDR2 SMNVEV (reference sequence). CDR3 size: 15 residues. Trimming took off 6 bases at V and 4 bases at J, with 16 bases between the two ends. For the CDR3, the DNA is TGTGCCAGCAGCGGCCGTAGGGGACTGTACAATGAGCAGTTCTTC. Translated, it gives CASSGRRGLYNEQFF.

Ten or more counts support this clone. The chain uses TRBV10-3 and TRBJ1-5; no reliable D call. Trimming shortened V by 4 bases and J by 5 bases, and 6 bases separated the two germline ends. Germline V lookup: CDR1 ENHRY, CDR2 SYGVKD. CDR3 length equals 12 residues. The CDR3 region has the DNA TGTGCCATCAGTGGTGGGGATCAGCCCCAGCATTTT. This encodes CAISGGDQPQHF.

The CDR3 DNA reads TGTGCCAGCACCCCGACAGGATCCAATGAGCAGTTCTTC. Translating gives CASTPTGSNEQFF. The rearrangement uses TRBV13 and TRBJ2-1; D is possibly TRBD1 (6 bases). The CDR3 totals 13 residues. In germline, CDR1 is PRHDT, CDR2 FYEKMQ (reference sequence). V shed 7 bases and J shed 6 bases, with 13 bases lying between them.

This clone has only one observation. The chain employs TRBV14 and TRBJ2-2; 9 bases agree with TRBD2. Germline values: CDR1 SGHDN, CDR2 FVKESK. The CDR3 spans 15 residues. The ends lost 3 bases at V and 6 bases at J; junction bases unmatched: 5. In nucleotides, the CDR3 is TGTGCCAGCAGCCAGACTAGCGGCCCAGCCGGGGAGCTGTTTTTT. Its protein is CASSQTSGPAGELFF.

The chain joins TRBV5-1 to TRBJ2-3; no firm D call. With 1 base removed from V and 0 bases from J, the gap between germline ends came to 9 bases. Germline V gene sequence: CDR1 SGHRS, CDR2 YFSETQ. The CDR3 sequence is 15 residues long. The CDR3 sequence: CASSLNVGSTDTQYF. CDR3 bases: TGCGCCAGCAGCTTGAACGTGGGCAGCACAGATACGCAGTATTTT.

This rearrangement joins TRBV30 to TRBJ2-7; a weak D match, TRBD2 (5 bases). V dropped 2 bases and J dropped 6 bases, with 11 bases sitting between them. The CDR3 length is 12 residues. Germline CDR1 is GTSNPN and CDR2 is SVGIG (reference sequence). CDR3 region: CAWSPLGSEQYF. DNA of the CDR3: TGTGCCTGGAGTCCCTTGGGGAGCGAGCAGTACTTC.

This clone has more than one count but fewer than ten. The chain joins TRBV30 to TRBJ1-1; TRBD1 is a possible D gene (6 bases). V lost 2 bases to trimming and J lost 5 bases, with 15 bases between them. CDR3 length equals 14 residues. The germline CDR1 and CDR2 sequences are GTSNPN and SVGIG (reference sequence). The CDR3 spells CAWSPTGSLTEAFF. The CDR3 bases are TGTGCCTGGAGTCCCACAGGGAGTCTAACTGAAGCTTTCTTT.

The rearrangement uses TRBV6-4 and TRBJ2-2, with D uncertain. Germline-derived CDR1 and CDR2 are MRHNA and SNTAGT. The length of the CDR3 is 13 residues. V gave up 0 bases and J gave up 6 bases, with 5 bases separating them. DNA for the CDR3: TGTGCCAGCAGTGACTCGAATGCCGGGGAGCTGTTTTTT. It encodes CASSDSNAGELFF.

The genes are TRBV13 and TRBJ2-1; unclear D gene. Trimming took off 10 bases at V and 5 bases at J, with 15 bases between the two ends. From germline, CDR1 is PRHDT and CDR2 FYEKMQ (reference sequence). There are 13 residues in the CDR3. CDR3 coding DNA: TGTGCCACCCTCGGCAGTACCGACAATGAGCAGTTCTTC. Amino acids: CATLGSTDNEQFF.

This chain joins TRBV13 and TRBJ2-3; 11 positions match TRBD2. The CDR3 sequence is 15 residues long. CDR1 and CDR2 from the germline V gene are PRHDT and FYEKMQ (reference sequence). The ends lost 3 bases at V and 5 bases at J; junction bases unmatched: 4. The CDR3 DNA reads TGTGCCAGCAGCTTCTCTAGCGGGGGGATAGATACGCAGTATTTT. Translating it yields CASSFSSGGIDTQYF. Complete variable domain (other parts from reference TRBV13 and TRBJ2-3): AAGVIQSPRHLIKEKRETATLKCYPIPRHDTVYWYQQGPGQDPQFLISFYEKMQSDKGSIPDRFSAQQFSDYHSELNMSSLELGDSALYFCASSFSSGGIDTQYFGPGTRLTVL.

The chain couples TRBV4-3 to TRBJ2-5; 9 nucleotides line up with TRBD2. The V and J ends lost 1 base and 2 bases, in that order; junction bases with no gene match: 5. Germline V gene lookup returns CDR1 LGHNA and CDR2 YSLEER. The CDR3 consists of 16 residues. The CDR3 loop reads CASSQGIAGVQETQYF. CDR3 nucleotides: TGCGCCAGCAGCCAAGGGATAGCGGGGGTACAAGAGACCCAGTACTTC.

This chain uses TRBV6-5 with TRBJ2-5; D uncertain. Trimming removed 1 base from V and 0 bases from J, with 9 bases in between. Germline loops: CDR1 MNHEY, CDR2 SVGAGI. CDR3 length: 15 residues. The CDR3 loop reads CASSYFGGDQETQYF. Here the CDR3 DNA reads TGTGCCAGCAGTTACTTCGGCGGCGACCAAGAGACCCAGTACTTC.

This clone has just one count. The gene calls are TRBV6-5 and TRBJ2-7; D not certain. Trimming left V 3 bases short and J 2 bases short, with 14 bases between. The CDR3 runs 15 residues. Germline CDR1 and CDR2: MNHEY and SVGAGI. The CDR3 nucleotides read TGTGCCAGCAGTTATACTCTTGAAGGGACCTACGAGCAGTACTTC. This translates into CASSYTLEGTYEQYF.

This clone was picked up a small number of times. The J gene is TRBJ1-5, the V gene TRBV27, with TRBD1 identical over 7 bases. This CDR3 has 14 amino acids. Germline V lookup: CDR1 MNHEY, CDR2 SMNVEV (reference sequence). Germline trimming cut 5 bases from V and 4 bases from J; bases unmatched to any gene: 5. CDR3 in amino acids: CASSGLQGNQPQHF. The CDR3 DNA is TGTGCCAGCAGTGGGTTACAGGGGAATCAGCCCCAGCATTTT.

This clone appeared a single time. The junction shows a germline mismatch at one end, possibly a read error. This chain joins TRBV6-1 and TRBJ2-7; perhaps TRBD1 as D (6 bases). Germline-derived CDR1 and CDR2 are MNHNS and SASEGT. The CDR3 extends over 15 amino acids. The CDR3 sequence is CASSEDRITTYEQYF. The CDR3 bases are TGTGCCAGCAGCGAAGACAGGATAACCACCTACGAGCAGTACTTC.

The chain recombines TRBV15 with TRBJ1-3; TRBD1 agrees at 8 bases. The germline V gene has CDR1 LNHNV and CDR2 YYDKDF (reference sequence). The CDR3 contains 14 residues. V was pared by 0 bases and J by 14 bases, with 9 bases of the junction left unmatched. In DNA, the CDR3 is TGTGCCACCAGCAGAGACAGAGGACAGGGCTCACTATATTTT. Amino acids: CATSRDRGQGSLYF. Combining the CDR3 with reference TRBV15 and TRBJ1-3 gives the whole variable domain DAMVIQNPRYQVTQFGKPVTLSCSQTLNHNVMYWYQQKSSQAPKLLFHYYDKDFNNEADTPDNFQSRRPNTSFCFLDIRSPGLGDTAMYLCATSRDRGQGSLYFGEGSWLTVV.

The genes are TRBV5-4 and TRBJ2-7; D unresolved. Trimming stripped 6 bases from V and 5 bases from J, with 9 bases between. Per germline, CDR1 SGHNT and CDR2 YYREEE (reference sequence). The CDR3 covers 11 residues. The CDR3 region is CASTLGNEQYF. In nucleotides, the CDR3 is TGTGCCAGCACGCTTGGAAACGAGCAGTACTTC.

This clone was observed a few times. The chain combines TRBV7-2 with TRBJ1-4; no firm D call. Germline assignment: CDR1 SGHTA and CDR2 FQGNSA. Between the trimmed V and J ends, which lost 4 bases and 8 bases, there was a span of 11 bases. The CDR3 totals 13 residues. CDR3 in amino acids: CASSSAPGEKLFF. DNA of the CDR3: TGTGCCAGCAGCTCAGCCCCGGGGGAAAAACTGTTTTTT.

The chain is built from TRBV6-6 and TRBJ2-7, with TRBD1 matching 9 bases. With V trimmed by 6 bases and J by 5 bases, 5 bases remained unmatched. Looked up from germline, CDR1 is MNHNY and CDR2 is SVGAGI (reference sequence). The CDR3 sequence is 13 residues long. CDR3 in amino acids: CASSRQGEHEQYF. CDR3 in DNA: TGTGCCAGCAGCAGACAGGGGGAACACGAGCAGTACTTC.

The chain joins TRBV30 to TRBJ2-3; D is undetermined. This CDR3 region has 12 residues. Between the trimmed V and J ends, which lost 4 bases and 10 bases, there was a span of 15 bases. Germline assignment: CDR1 GTSNPN and CDR2 SVGIG (reference sequence). CDR3 bases: TGTGCCTGGACCTTAGGGTCATTTGCGCAGTATTTT. Translating it yields CAWTLGSFAQYF.

This CDR3 is CASSRDISTTGELFF. The CDR3 coding sequence is TGCGCCAGCAGCCGGGACATCTCGACCACCGGGGAGCTGTTTTTT. The chain joins TRBV5-1 to TRBJ2-2, with D tentatively TRBD1 (6 bases). The CDR3 contains 15 residues. The germline V gene has CDR1 SGHRS and CDR2 YFSETQ. Trimming removed 4 bases at V and 4 bases at J, with 14 bases between.

This chain links TRBV11-2 with TRBJ1-6; perhaps TRBD1 as D (5 bases). The CDR3 covers 14 residues. The V and J ends lost 0 bases and 13 bases respectively, with 13 bases between them. Germline CDR1 is SGHAT and CDR2 is FQNNGV. DNA of the CDR3: TGTGCCAGCAGCTTAGATCTGGGGGTCTGGCCCCTCCACTTT. Translation gives CASSLDLGVWPLHF.